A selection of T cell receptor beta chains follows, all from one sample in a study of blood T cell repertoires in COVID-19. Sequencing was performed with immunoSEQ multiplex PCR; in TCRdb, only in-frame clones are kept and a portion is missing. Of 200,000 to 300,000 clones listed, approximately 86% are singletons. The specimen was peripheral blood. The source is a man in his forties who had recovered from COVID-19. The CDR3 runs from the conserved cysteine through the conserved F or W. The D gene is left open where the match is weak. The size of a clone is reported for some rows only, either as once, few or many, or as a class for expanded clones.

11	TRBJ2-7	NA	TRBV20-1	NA	CSARQAHEQYF	TGCAGTGCTAGACAGGCCCACGAGCAGTACTTC
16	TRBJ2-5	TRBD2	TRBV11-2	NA	CASRSNPGLGLETQYF	TGTGCCAGCAGATCTAATCCGGGACTAGGGCTGGAGACCCAGTACTTC
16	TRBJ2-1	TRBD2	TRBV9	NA	CASSVGLAGDHNEQFF	TGTGCCAGCAGCGTAGGCCTAGCGGGAGACCACAATGAGCAGTTCTTC
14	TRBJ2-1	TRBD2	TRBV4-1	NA	CASSQEIREDEQFF	TGCGCCAGCAGCCAAGAAATCCGGGAGGATGAGCAGTTCTTC
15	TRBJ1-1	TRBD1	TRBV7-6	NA	CASSSTQGPNTEAFF	TGTGCCAGCAGCTCCACACAGGGGCCGAACACTGAAGCTTTCTTT
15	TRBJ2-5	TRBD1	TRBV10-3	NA	CAISESGQNQETQYF	TGTGCCATCAGTGAATCGGGACAGAACCAAGAGACCCAGTACTTC
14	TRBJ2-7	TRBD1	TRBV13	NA	CASSLGRTGNEQYF	TGTGCCAGCAGCTTAGGGAGGACAGGCAACGAGCAGTACTTC
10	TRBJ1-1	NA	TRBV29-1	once	CSVRVTEAFF	TGCAGCGTTCGGGTGACTGAAGCTTTCTTT
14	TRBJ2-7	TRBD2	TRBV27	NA	CASSSGTSVYEQYF	TGTGCCAGCAGTTCCGGGACTAGTGTATACGAGCAGTACTTC
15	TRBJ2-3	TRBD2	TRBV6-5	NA	CASSSLAGVTDTQYF	TGTGCCAGCAGTTCACTAGCGGGGGTCACAGATACGCAGTATTTT
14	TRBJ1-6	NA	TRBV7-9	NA	CASSLAQGPAPLHF	TGTGCCAGCAGCTTAGCGCAGGGTCCTGCGCCCCTCCACTTT
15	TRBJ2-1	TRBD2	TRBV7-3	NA	CASSPRGTSITEQFF	TGTGCCAGCAGCCCAAGGGGGACTAGCATCACTGAGCAGTTCTTC
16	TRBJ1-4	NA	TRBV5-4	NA	CASSSEGSGPRKKLFF	TGTGCCAGCAGTTCCGAGGGGAGCGGGCCGAGGAAAAAACTGTTTTTT
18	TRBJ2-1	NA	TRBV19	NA	CASSLTPATMSSYNEQFF	TGTGCCAGTAGTCTCACTCCTGCAACGATGAGCTCCTACAATGAGCAGTTCTTC
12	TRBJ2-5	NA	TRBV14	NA	CASRRGGETQYF	TGTGCCAGCCGCCGAGGGGGAGAGACCCAGTACTTC
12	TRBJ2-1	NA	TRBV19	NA	CASRASYNEQFF	TGTGCCAGTAGGGCTTCCTACAATGAGCAGTTCTTC
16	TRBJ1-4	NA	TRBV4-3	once	CASSQDRREPNEKLFF	TGCGCCAGCAGCCAAGATCGGAGGGAACCAAATGAAAAACTGTTTTTT
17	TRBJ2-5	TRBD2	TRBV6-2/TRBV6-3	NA	CASSYSRLRGGQETQYF	TGTGCCAGCAGTTACTCGAGGTTACGGGGGGGACAAGAGACCCAGTACTTC
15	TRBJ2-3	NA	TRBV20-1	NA	CSASIGAGWVDTQYF	TGCAGTGCTAGTATCGGTGCGGGATGGGTGGATACGCAGTATTTT
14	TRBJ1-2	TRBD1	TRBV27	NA	CASRDPGQGGGYTF	TGTGCCAGCAGAGATCCGGGACAGGGGGGAGGCTACACCTTC
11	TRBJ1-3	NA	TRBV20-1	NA	CSARAGDTIYF	TGCAGTGCTAGAGCCGGGGACACCATATATTTT
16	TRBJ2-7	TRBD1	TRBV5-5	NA	CASSLEGGGPSYEQYF	TGTGCCAGCAGCTTGGAAGGGGGCGGACCCTCCTACGAGCAGTACTTC
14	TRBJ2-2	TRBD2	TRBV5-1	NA	CASSPGGASGELFF	TGCGCCAGCAGCCCCGGGGGGGCAAGCGGGGAGCTGTTTTTT
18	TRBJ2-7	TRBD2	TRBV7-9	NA	CASSSPVTTGTRTYEQYF	TGTGCCAGCAGCTCCCCCGTTACAACCGGGACTAGGACCTACGAGCAGTACTTC
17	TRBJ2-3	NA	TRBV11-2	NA	CASSIGTGSRGGDTQYF	TGTGCCAGCAGCATAGGGACCGGGAGCCGGGGCGGGGATACGCAGTATTTT